This T cell receptor (beta chain) was identified during a study of Graves' ophthalmopathy and Graves' hyperthyroidism. General observations from the study: Distinction of ophthalmopathy from stable hyperthyroidism by a 13-signature model reached over 85% sensitivity and 75% to 84% specificity. Detection in blood was also observed for most expanded thyroid clonotypes above 0.001 frequency.

Amplified TCR beta CDR3 regions were obtained using RNA transcripts as template. RT-PCR with HTBI primers came first, then second-round multiplex PCR. TCRdb passed the multiplex PCR reads through MiXCR, listing each CDR3 protein once. This sample has 40,000 to 50,000 distinct CDR3 sequences, with 52% found just once. Comment on this clonotype: Its antigen is as yet unknown.

The PBMCs used were ones drawn from 9.5 to 10 ml of fresh peripheral blood. Material: peripheral blood. The sequence derives from an adult man with Graves' ophthalmopathy.

The CDR3 DNA sequence: TGTGGCGGCAGTAGGGACCCCACCGAAGCTTTCTTT. As protein: CGGSRDPTEAFF. The chain is built from TRBV12-3 or TRBV12-4 and TRBJ1-1, with D possibly TRBD1 on 5 matching bases. There are 12 residues in the CDR3.